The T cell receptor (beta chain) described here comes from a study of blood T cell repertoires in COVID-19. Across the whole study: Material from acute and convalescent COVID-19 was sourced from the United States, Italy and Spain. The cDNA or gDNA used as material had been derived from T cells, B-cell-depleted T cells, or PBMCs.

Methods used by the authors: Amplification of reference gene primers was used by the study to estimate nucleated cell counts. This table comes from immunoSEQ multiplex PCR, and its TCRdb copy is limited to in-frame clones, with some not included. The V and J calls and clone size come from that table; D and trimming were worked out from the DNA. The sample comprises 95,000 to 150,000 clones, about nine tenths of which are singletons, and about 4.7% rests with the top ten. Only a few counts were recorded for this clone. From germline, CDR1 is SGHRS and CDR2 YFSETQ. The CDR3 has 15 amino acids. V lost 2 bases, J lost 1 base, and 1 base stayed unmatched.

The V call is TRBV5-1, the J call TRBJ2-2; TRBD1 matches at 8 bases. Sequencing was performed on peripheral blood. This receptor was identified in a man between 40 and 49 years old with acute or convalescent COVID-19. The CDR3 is CASSFGQGNTGELFF. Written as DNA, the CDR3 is TGCGCCAGCAGCTTCGGACAGGGGAACACCGGGGAGCTGTTTTTT.